These 7 T cell receptor beta chains originate from one sample sequenced in a study of control samples from healthy donors and cancer patients. Profiling relied on immunoSEQ multiplex PCR, and the TCRdb table lists in-frame clones only, not all of them. The sample carries some 120,000 clones, over 75% recorded once. Material for sequencing was blood. The source of these receptors is a man between 18 and 29 years old in good health.

The CDR3 is CASSQLAGGSYEQYV. CDR3 coding DNA: TGTGCCAGCAGTCAACTAGCGGGAGGATCCTACGAGCAGTACGTC. The rearrangement joins TRBV6-2 or TRBV6-3 to TRBJ2-7, with TRBD2 matching over 12 bases. The trim removed 5 bases at V and 1 base at J, leaving 3 bases unmatched. Germline V gives CDR1 MNHEY, CDR2 SVGEGT. CDR3 length: 15 residues.

The J gene is TRBJ1-5, the V gene TRBV19; a weak D match, TRBD1 (6 bases). V was cut by 7 bases and J by 7 bases, with 14 bases left in between. Looked up from germline, CDR1 is LNHDA and CDR2 is SQIVND (reference sequence). The CDR3 spans 13 residues. Here the CDR3 reads CASKEQGGQPQHF. CDR3 coding DNA: TGTGCCAGTAAAGAACAGGGTGGACAGCCCCAGCATTTT.

The chain uses TRBV29-1 and TRBJ1-2; TRBD1 agrees at 9 bases. The CDR3 has 11 residues. Germline-derived CDR1 and CDR2 are SQVTM and ANQGSEA. V shed 7 bases and J 7 bases; nucleotides not matched to a gene: 4. CDR3 sequence (DNA): TGCAGCGGCACAGGGGGCGGTGGCTACACCTTC. Residues: CSGTGGGGYTF.

The V gene is TRBV28, the J gene TRBJ1-1; the D gene is possibly TRBD1 (6 bases). With 3 bases removed from V and 7 bases from J, the gap between germline ends came to 15 bases. CDR1 is MDHEN and CDR2 is SYDVKM in the germline V gene. The length of the CDR3 is 14 residues. Written as DNA, the CDR3 is TGTGCCAGCAGTTTCTTCGGGGGCGAAGTTGAAGCTTTCTTT. Translation gives CASSFFGGEVEAFF.

CDR3 sequence reads: CASFTATNEKLFF. The CDR3 nucleotides read TGTGCTAGTTTTACAGCGACCAATGAAAAACTGTTTTTT. The rearrangement links TRBV12-5 to TRBJ1-4; D is undetermined. Germline V lookup: CDR1 LGHNT, CDR2 FRNRAP. With 8 bases removed from V and 5 bases from J, the gap between germline ends came to 12 bases. The CDR3 extends over 13 amino acids.

The chain has TRBV2 and TRBJ1-1, with D uncertain. The germline V gene encodes CDR1 SNHLY and CDR2 FYNNEI. Trimming shortened V by 0 bases and J by 8 bases, and 4 bases separated the two germline ends. The CDR3 has 11 residues. CDR3 DNA sequence: TGTGCCAGCAGTGAAGCACAAGAAGCTTTCTTT. This gives the protein CASSEAQEAFF. Combining the CDR3 with reference TRBV2 and TRBJ1-1 gives the whole variable domain EPEVTQTPSHQVTQMGQEVILRCVPISNHLYFYWYRQILGQKVEFLVSFYNNEISEKSEIFDDQFSVERPDGSNFTLKIRSTKLEDSAMYFCASSEAQEAFFGQGTRLTVV.

V and J are TRBV20-1 and TRBJ1-2; D call uncertain. There are 11 residues in the CDR3. Germline values: CDR1 DFQATT, CDR2 SNEGSKA (reference sequence). V was trimmed by 4 bases and J by 6 bases, leaving 9 bases between them. CDR3 sequence (DNA): TGCAGTGCTAAACTCGGAAATGGCTACACCTTC. As protein: CSAKLGNGYTF.